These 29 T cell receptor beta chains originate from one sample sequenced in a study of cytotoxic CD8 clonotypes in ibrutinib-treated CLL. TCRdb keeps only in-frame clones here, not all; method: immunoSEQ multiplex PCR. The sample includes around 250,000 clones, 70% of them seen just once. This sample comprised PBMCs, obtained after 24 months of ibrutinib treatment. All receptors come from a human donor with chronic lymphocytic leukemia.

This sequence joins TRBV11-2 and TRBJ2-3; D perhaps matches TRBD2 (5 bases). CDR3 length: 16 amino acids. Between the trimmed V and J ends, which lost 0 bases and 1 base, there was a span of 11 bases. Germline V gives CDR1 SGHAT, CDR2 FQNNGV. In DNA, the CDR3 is TGTGCCAGCAGCTTAGATAAGGCGGGCGGCACAGATACGCAGTATTTT. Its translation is CASSLDKAGGTDTQYF.

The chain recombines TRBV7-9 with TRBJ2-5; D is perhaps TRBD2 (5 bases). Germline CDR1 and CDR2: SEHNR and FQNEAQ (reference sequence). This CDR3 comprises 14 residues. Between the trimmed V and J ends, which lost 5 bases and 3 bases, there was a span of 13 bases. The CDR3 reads CASSRPGREETQYF. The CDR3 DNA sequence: TGTGCCAGCAGCCGACCGGGAAGAGAAGAGACCCAGTACTTC.

CDR3 DNA sequence: TGTGCCAGCAGCTTCGGGACAGGGGGGTTCTACGAGCAGTACTTC. It is translated as CASSFGTGGFYEQYF. J is TRBJ2-7 and V is TRBV11-2; 11 bases are a match to TRBD1. CDR3 length equals 15 residues. Trimming cost V 3 bases and J 3 bases; bases outside gene matches: 4. Per germline, CDR1 SGHAT and CDR2 FQNNGV.

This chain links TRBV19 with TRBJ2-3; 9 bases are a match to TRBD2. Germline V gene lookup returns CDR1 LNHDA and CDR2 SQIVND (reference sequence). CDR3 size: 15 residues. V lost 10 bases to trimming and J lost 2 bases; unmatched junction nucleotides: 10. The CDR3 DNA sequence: TGTGCCACCGCAGTCCCGGGACTAGCCACAGATACGCAGTATTTT. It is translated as CATAVPGLATDTQYF. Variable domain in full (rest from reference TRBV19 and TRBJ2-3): DGGITQSPKYLFRKEGQNVTLSCEQNLNHDAMYWYRQDPGQGLRLIYYSQIVNDFQKGDIAEGYSVSREKKESFPLTVTSAQKNPTAFYLCATAVPGLATDTQYFGPGTRLTVL.

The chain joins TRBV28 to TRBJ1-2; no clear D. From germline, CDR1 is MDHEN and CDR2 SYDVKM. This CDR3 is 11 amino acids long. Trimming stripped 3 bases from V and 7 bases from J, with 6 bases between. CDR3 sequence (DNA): TGTGCCAGCAGTTTGTCCCGTGGCTACACCTTC. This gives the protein CASSLSRGYTF.

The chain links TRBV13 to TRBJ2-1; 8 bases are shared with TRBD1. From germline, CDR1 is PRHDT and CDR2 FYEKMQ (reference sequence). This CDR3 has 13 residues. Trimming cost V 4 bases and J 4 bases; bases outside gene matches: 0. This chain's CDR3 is CASSWDRYNEQFF. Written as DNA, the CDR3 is TGTGCCAGCAGCTGGGACAGGTACAATGAGCAGTTCTTC.

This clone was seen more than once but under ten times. This CDR3 is CASSISGASGSGDTQYF. The CDR3 DNA follows: TGTGCCAGTAGTATATCCGGGGCTAGCGGGAGCGGGGATACGCAGTATTTT. This rearrangement joins TRBV19 to TRBJ2-3, with 10 bases matching TRBD2. Trimming removed 2 bases from V and 6 bases from J; junction bases left unmatched: 11. The germline gives CDR1 LNHDA, CDR2 SQIVND (reference sequence). The CDR3 covers 17 residues.

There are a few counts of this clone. CDR3 residues: CASSLTGDYGYTF. The CDR3, as DNA: TGTGCCAGCAGCTTGACAGGGGACTATGGCTACACCTTC. This rearrangement joins TRBV6-1 to TRBJ1-2, with TRBD1 matching 8 bases. V lost 6 bases and J lost 3; bases outside the gene matches: 3. The CDR3 spans 13 residues. Germline V CDR1 and CDR2: MNHNS, SASEGT.

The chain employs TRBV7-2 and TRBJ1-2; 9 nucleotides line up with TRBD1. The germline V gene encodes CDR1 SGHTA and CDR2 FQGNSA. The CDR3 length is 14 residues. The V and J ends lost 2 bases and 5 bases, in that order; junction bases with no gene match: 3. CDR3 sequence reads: CASSLWDREYGYTF. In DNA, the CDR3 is TGTGCCAGCAGCTTATGGGACAGGGAGTATGGCTACACCTTC.

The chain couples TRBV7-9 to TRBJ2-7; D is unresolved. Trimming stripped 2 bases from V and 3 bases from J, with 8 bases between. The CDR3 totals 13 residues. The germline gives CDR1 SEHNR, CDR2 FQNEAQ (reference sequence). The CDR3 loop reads CASSLSNGYEQYF. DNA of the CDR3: TGTGCCAGCAGCTTATCCAACGGCTACGAGCAGTACTTC.

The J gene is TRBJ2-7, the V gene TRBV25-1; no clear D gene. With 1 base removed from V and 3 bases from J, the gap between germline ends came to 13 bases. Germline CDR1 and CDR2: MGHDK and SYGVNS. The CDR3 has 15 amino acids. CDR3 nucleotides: TGTGCCAGCAGTGAATCAATAGGGAACCTCTACGAGCAGTACTTC. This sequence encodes CASSESIGNLYEQYF.

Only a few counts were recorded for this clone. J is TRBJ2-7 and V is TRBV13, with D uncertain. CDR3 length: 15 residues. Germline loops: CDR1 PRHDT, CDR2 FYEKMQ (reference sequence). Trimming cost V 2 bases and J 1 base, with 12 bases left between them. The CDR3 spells CASSLNRVRSYEQYF. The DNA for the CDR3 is TGTGCCAGCAGCTTAAACCGGGTGAGGTCCTACGAGCAGTACTTC.

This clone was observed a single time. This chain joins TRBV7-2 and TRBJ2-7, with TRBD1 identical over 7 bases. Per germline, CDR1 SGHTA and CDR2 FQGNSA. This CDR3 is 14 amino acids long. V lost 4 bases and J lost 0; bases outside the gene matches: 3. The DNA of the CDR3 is TGTGCCAGCAGCTCAGGGACAGCCTCCTACGAGCAGTACTTC. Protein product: CASSSGTASYEQYF.

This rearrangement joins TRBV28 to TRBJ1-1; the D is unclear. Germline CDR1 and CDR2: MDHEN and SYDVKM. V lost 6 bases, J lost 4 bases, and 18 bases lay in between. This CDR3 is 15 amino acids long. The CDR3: CASSRAATAVTEAFF. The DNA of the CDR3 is TGTGCCAGCAGCCGAGCGGCCACGGCCGTCACTGAAGCTTTCTTT.

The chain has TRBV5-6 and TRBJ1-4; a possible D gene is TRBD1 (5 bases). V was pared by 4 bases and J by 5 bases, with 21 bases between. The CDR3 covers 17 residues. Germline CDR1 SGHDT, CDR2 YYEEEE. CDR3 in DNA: TGTGCCAGCAGCGGTACCGGGACGACCCCCGCGAATGAAAAACTGTTTTTT. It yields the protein CASSGTGTTPANEKLFF.

DNA of the CDR3: TGTGCCAGCAGGGTGGTACCCCACAGCACAGATACGCAGTATTTT. This encodes CASRVVPHSTDTQYF. The chain uses TRBV2 and TRBJ2-3; D is uncertain. The CDR3 extends over 15 amino acids. Germline V CDR1 and CDR2: SNHLY, FYNNEI. Trimming took off 6 bases at V and 0 bases at J, with 13 bases between the two ends. Using reference TRBV2 and TRBJ2-3 for the parts outside the CDR3, the full variable domain is EPEVTQTPSHQVTQMGQEVILRCVPISNHLYFYWYRQILGQKVEFLVSFYNNEISEKSEIFDDQFSVERPDGSNFTLKIRSTKLEDSAMYFCASRVVPHSTDTQYFGPGTRLTVL.

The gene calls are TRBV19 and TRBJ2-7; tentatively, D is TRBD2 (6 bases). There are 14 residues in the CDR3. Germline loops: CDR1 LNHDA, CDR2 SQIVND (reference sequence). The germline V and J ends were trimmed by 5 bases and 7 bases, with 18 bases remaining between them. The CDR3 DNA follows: TGTGCCAGTAGTCAGACTAGTCGTCCAAGAGAGCAGTACTTC. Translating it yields CASSQTSRPREQYF.

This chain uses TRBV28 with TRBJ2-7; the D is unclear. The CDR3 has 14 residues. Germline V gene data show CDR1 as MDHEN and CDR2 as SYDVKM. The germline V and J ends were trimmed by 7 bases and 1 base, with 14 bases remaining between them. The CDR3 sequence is CASTPTPGSYEQYF. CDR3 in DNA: TGTGCCAGCACCCCGACCCCCGGTTCCTACGAGCAGTACTTC.

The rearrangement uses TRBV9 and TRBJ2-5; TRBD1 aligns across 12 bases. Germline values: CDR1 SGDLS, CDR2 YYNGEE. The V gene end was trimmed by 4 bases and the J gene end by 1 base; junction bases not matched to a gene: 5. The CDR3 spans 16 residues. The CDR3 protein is CASSLGTGGLQETQYF. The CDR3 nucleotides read TGTGCCAGCAGCCTCGGGACAGGGGGCCTCCAAGAGACCCAGTACTTC.

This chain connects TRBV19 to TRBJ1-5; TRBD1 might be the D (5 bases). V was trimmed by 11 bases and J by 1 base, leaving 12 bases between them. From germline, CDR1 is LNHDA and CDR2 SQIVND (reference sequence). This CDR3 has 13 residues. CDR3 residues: CASSRQSNQPQHF. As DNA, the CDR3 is TGTGCCTCCAGCAGACAGAGCAATCAGCCCCAGCATTTT.

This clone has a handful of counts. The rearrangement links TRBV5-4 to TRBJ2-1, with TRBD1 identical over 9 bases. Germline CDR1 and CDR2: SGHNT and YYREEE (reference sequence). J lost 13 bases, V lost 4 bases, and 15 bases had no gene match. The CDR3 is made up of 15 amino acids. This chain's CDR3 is CASSPTAGQGRPQFF. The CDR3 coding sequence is TGTGCCAGCAGCCCCACAGCGGGACAGGGCCGTCCTCAGTTCTTC.

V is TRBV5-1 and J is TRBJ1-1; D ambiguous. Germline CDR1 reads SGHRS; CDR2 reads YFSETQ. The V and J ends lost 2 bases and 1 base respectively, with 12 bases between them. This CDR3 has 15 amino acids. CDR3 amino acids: CASSFSAAGNTEAFF. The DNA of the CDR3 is TGCGCCAGCAGCTTTTCCGCAGCCGGGAACACTGAAGCTTTCTTT. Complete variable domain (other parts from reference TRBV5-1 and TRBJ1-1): KAGVTQTPRYLIKTRGQQVTLSCSPISGHRSVSWYQQTPGQGLQFLFEYFSETQRNKGNFPGRFSGRQFSNSRSEMNVSTLELGDSALYLCASSFSAAGNTEAFFGQGTRLTVV.

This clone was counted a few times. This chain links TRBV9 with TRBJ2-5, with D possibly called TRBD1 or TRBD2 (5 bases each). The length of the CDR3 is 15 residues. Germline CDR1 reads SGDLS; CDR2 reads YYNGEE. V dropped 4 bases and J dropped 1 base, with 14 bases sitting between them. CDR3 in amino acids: CASSQDLGRQETQYF. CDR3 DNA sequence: TGTGCCAGCAGCCAGGACTTGGGGCGCCAAGAGACCCAGTACTTC.

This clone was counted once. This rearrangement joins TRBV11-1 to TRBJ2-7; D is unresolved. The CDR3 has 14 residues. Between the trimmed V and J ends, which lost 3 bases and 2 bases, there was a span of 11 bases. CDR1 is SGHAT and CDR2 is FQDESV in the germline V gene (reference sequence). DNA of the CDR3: TGTGCCAGCAGCTTTCGTTCAGGAACCTACGAGCAGTACTTC. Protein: CASSFRSGTYEQYF.

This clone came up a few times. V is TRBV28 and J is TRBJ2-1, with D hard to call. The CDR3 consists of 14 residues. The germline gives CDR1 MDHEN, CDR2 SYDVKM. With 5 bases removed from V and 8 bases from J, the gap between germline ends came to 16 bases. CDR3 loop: CASSPRVPPDEQFF. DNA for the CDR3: TGTGCCAGCAGTCCCCGGGTGCCCCCGGATGAGCAGTTCTTC.

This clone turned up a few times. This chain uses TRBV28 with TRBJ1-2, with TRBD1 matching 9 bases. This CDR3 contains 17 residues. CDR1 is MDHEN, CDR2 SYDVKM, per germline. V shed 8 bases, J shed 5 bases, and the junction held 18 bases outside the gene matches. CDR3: CASARGGDRVVVYGYTF. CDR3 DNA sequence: TGTGCCAGCGCTAGGGGCGGGGACAGGGTAGTGGTATATGGCTACACCTTC.

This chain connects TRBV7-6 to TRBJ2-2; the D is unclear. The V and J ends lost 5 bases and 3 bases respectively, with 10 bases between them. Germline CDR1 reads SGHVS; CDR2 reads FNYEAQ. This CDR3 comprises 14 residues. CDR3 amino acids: CASSPDLYTGELFF. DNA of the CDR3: TGTGCCAGCAGCCCGGACCTATACACCGGGGAGCTGTTTTTT.

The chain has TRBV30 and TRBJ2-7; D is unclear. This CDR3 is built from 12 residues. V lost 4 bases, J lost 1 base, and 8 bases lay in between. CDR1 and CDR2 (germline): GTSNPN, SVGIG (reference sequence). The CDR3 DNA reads TGTGCCTGGAAGGGCGGATCCTACGAGCAGTACTTC. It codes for CAWKGGSYEQYF.

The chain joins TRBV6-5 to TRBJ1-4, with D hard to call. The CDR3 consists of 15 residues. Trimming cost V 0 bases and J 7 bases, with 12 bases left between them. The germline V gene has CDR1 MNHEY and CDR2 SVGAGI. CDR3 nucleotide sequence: TGTGCCAGCAGTTACTCGATCTCTCTGCGTGAAAAACTGTTTTTT. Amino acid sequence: CASSYSISLREKLFF.